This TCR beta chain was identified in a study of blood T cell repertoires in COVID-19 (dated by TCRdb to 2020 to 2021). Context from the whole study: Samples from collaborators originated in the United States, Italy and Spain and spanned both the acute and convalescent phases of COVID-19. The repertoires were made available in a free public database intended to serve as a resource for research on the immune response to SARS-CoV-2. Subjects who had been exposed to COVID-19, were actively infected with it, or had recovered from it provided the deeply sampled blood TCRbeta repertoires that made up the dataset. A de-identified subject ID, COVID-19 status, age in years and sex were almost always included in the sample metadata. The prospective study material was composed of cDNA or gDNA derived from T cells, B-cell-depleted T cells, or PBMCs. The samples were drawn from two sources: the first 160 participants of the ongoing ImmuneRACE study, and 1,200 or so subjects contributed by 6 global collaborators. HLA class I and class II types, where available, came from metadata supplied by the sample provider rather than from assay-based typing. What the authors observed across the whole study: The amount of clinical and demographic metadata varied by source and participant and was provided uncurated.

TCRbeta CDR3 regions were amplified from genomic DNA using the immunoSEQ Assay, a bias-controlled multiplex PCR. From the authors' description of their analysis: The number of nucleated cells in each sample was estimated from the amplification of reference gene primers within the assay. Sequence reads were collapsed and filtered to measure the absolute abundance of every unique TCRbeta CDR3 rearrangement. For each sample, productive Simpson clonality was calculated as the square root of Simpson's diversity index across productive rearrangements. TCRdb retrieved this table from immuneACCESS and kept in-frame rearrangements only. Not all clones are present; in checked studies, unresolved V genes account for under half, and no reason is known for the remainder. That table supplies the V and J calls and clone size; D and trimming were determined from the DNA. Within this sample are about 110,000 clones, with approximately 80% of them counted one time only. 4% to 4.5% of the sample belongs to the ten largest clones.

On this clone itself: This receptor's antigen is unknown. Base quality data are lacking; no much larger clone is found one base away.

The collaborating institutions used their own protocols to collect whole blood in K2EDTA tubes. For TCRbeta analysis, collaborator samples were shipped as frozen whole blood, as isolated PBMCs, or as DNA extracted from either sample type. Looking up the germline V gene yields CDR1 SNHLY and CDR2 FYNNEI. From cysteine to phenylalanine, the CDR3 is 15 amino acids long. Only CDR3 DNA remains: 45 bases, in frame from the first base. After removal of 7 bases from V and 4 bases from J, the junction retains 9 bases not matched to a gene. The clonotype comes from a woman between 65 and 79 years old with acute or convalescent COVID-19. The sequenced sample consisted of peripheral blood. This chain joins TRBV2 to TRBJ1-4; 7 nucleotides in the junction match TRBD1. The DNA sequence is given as TGTGCCAGCAATCATAGACAGGGAGGTAATGAAAAACTGTTTTTT. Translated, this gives CASNHRQGGNEKLFF. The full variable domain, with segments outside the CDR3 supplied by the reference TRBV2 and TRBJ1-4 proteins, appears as EPEVTQTPSHQVTQMGQEVILRCVPISNHLYFYWYRQILGQKVEFLVSFYNNEISEKSEIFDDQFSVERPDGSNFTLKIRSTKLEDSAMYFCASNHRQGGNEKLFFGSGTQLSVL.